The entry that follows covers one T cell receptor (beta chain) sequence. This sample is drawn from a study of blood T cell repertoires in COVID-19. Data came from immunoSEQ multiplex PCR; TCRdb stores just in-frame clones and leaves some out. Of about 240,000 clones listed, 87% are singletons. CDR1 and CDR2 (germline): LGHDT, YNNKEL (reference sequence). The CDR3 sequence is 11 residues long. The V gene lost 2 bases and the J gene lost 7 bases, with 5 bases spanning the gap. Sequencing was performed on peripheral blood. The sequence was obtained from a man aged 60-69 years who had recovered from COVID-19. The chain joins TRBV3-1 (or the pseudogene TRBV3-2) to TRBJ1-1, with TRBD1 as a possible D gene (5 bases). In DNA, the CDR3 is TGTGCCAGCAGCCAAAGGGGTGAAGCTTTCTTT. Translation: CASSQRGEAFF.